This is a list of T cell receptor beta chains from one sample in a study of blood T cell repertoires in COVID-19. Libraries were prepared by immunoSEQ multiplex PCR; TCRdb keeps only in-frame clonotypes and omits some of them. The data hold roughly 150,000 clones, with roughly four fifths observed a single time. Sequencing input: peripheral blood. The source of these receptors is a human donor with acute or convalescent COVID-19. The donor label of this sample is uncertain. Each CDR3 is given with its conserved first and last residue. The order of the fields is D gene, J gene, V gene, clone size, CDR3 DNA, CDR3 protein. D genes are given only for firm matches. Clone size is not always given. Where it is, it says once, few, many or a class for expanded clones.

D: -; J: TRBJ1-1; V: TRBV6-5; size: -; DNA: TGTGCCAGCAGTTATTTAACGGGAGCTTTCTTT; CDR3: CASSYLTGAFF
D: TRBD1; J: TRBJ1-2; V: TRBV27; size: -; DNA: TGTGCCAGCAGACCTTCAACAGGGGGCTATGGCTACACCTTC; CDR3: CASRPSTGGYGYTF
D: -; J: TRBJ1-4; V: TRBV15; size: -; DNA: TGTGCCACCAGCAGAGATAAGGGGAATAATGAAAAACTGTTTTTT; CDR3: CATSRDKGNNEKLFF
D: TRBD1; J: TRBJ1-2; V: TRBV6-5; size: -; DNA: TGTGCCACCAAAACCCAGGGGGGCGTCATTCATGGCTACACCTTC; CDR3: CATKTQGGVIHGYTF
D: -; J: TRBJ1-1; V: TRBV5-1; size: -; DNA: TGCGCCAGCAGCCGCCAGGGGATCGAGACTGAAGCTTTCTTT; CDR3: CASSRQGIETEAFF
D: -; J: TRBJ1-1; V: TRBV2; size: few; DNA: TGTGCCAGCAGTGCCATGAACACTGAAGCTTTCTTT; CDR3: CASSAMNTEAFF
D: -; J: TRBJ1-1; V: TRBV5-1; size: once; DNA: TGCGCCAGCAGGCAGGCAGGGAGGTGGAACACTGAAGCTTTCTTT; CDR3: CASRQAGRWNTEAFF
D: -; J: TRBJ2-7; V: TRBV7-2; size: -; DNA: TGTGCCAGCAGCCTAGCTCGCGGGGAGCAGTACTTC; CDR3: CASSLARGEQYF
D: TRBD1; J: TRBJ1-3; V: TRBV7-7; size: -; DNA: TGTGCCAGCAGCTTATTACCGGGACAGGGCATCGGAAACACCATATATTTT; CDR3: CASSLLPGQGIGNTIYF
D: TRBD1; J: TRBJ1-2; V: TRBV19; size: -; DNA: TGTGCCAGTACCTTCATCGGAACCGGGACAGGGGCCAACTATGGCTACACCTTC; CDR3: CASTFIGTGTGANYGYTF
D: -; J: TRBJ2-2; V: TRBV7-9; size: -; DNA: TGTGCCAGCAGCCAGGGACACGGGGAGCTGTTTTTT; CDR3: CASSQGHGELFF
D: TRBD1; J: TRBJ2-2; V: TRBV19; size: -; DNA: TGTGCCAGTAGTATAGTGGACAGGACCGGGGAGCTGTTTTTT; CDR3: CASSIVDRTGELFF
D: -; J: TRBJ2-5; V: TRBV9; size: medium-sized; DNA: TGTGCCAGCAGCGTAAGCTGGGGACACACCGCAGAGACCCAGTACTTC; CDR3: CASSVSWGHTAETQYF
D: -; J: TRBJ1-2; V: TRBV4-2; size: -; DNA: TGTGCCAGCAGCCAAGAGGCAGGGTCAAACCTCACCTTC; CDR3: CASSQEAGSNLTF
D: -; J: TRBJ2-1; V: TRBV20-1; size: -; DNA: TGCAGTGCTAGTCCGGCAGGGGCCCGCAATGAGCAGTTCTTC; CDR3: CSASPAGARNEQFF
D: -; J: TRBJ1-2; V: TRBV5-1; size: -; DNA: TGCGCCAGCAGCTTCAGGGTTTCGGGTTATGGCTACACCTTC; CDR3: CASSFRVSGYGYTF
D: TRBD1; J: TRBJ1-3; V: TRBV10-3; size: -; DNA: TGTGCCCTAGGGACAGGGCAAGCCGGAAACACCATATATTTT; CDR3: CALGTGQAGNTIYF
D: TRBD1; J: TRBJ1-6; V: TRBV12-3/TRBV12-4; size: once; DNA: TGTGCCAGCAGTCGACAGGGATATTCACCCCTCCACTTT; CDR3: CASSRQGYSPLHF
D: -; J: TRBJ1-5; V: TRBV30; size: few; DNA: TGTGCCTGGAGTGACAGTAGCAATCAGCCCCAGCATTTT; CDR3: CAWSDSSNQPQHF
D: TRBD1; J: TRBJ1-2; V: TRBV30; size: -; DNA: TGTGCCTGGAGGATTGGGACAGGGGTCAATGGCTACACCTTC; CDR3: CAWRIGTGVNGYTF
D: TRBD2; J: TRBJ2-1; V: TRBV2; size: -; DNA: TGTGCCAGCAGGTACGGGGGGGGCCACTACAATGAGCAGTTCTTC; CDR3: CASRYGGGHYNEQFF
D: TRBD1; J: TRBJ1-4; V: TRBV7-9; size: -; DNA: TGTGCCAGCAGCTTAGAAAGGGATAGGGGGCACGAAAAACTGTTTTTT; CDR3: CASSLERDRGHEKLFF
D: -; J: TRBJ1-3; V: TRBV3-1/TRBV3-2; size: -; DNA: TGTGCCAGCAGCCTAGGGACACCTAGCTCTGGAAACACCATATATTTT; CDR3: CASSLGTPSSGNTIYF
D: -; J: TRBJ1-1; V: TRBV6-4; size: -; DNA: TGTGCCAGCAGCCTATCTAGGGGGTCGGTGAACACTGAAGCTTTCTTT; CDR3: CASSLSRGSVNTEAFF
D: -; J: TRBJ2-3; V: TRBV5-1; size: -; DNA: TGCGCCAGCAGCCGTGGAACGACAGCTTCAGATACGCAGTATTTT; CDR3: CASSRGTTASDTQYF
D: -; J: TRBJ1-3; V: TRBV7-2; size: -; DNA: TGTGCCAGCAGGTTATACGGGGGGAATGGAAACACCATATATTTT; CDR3: CASRLYGGNGNTIYF
D: -; J: TRBJ1-2; V: TRBV29-1; size: -; DNA: TGCAGCGTTGGGGCGGGTTATGGCTGCACCTTC; CDR3: CSVGAGYGCTF
D: -; J: TRBJ2-7; V: TRBV27; size: -; DNA: TGTGCCAGCACCGCCGGACAGGAGCAGTACTTC; CDR3: CASTAGQEQYF
D: TRBD1; J: TRBJ1-4; V: TRBV4-3; size: -; DNA: TGCGCCAGCAGCCGGGGACAGGGGGCATCCGAAAAACTGTTTTTT; CDR3: CASSRGQGASEKLFF
D: -; J: TRBJ1-5; V: TRBV3-1/TRBV3-2; size: -; DNA: TGTGCCAGCAGCCAAGAAGAGGGGGCCCAGCATTTT; CDR3: CASSQEEGAQHF
D: -; J: TRBJ2-1; V: TRBV11-2; size: -; DNA: TGTGCCAGCAGCTTAGAGCTAGCTGACAATGAGCAGTTCTTC; CDR3: CASSLELADNEQFF
D: -; J: TRBJ1-2; V: TRBV3-1/TRBV3-2; size: few; DNA: TGTGCCAGCAGAACCTCGTCCTCAGGGAAAAGAGATGGCTACACCTTC; CDR3: CASRTSSSGKRDGYTF
D: TRBD2; J: TRBJ2-3; V: TRBV29-1; size: -; DNA: TGCAGCGCTGGACTAGCGGGGGGGCATGAATCAGATACGCAGTATTTT; CDR3: CSAGLAGGHESDTQYF
D: -; J: TRBJ1-1; V: TRBV5-5; size: -; DNA: TGTGCCAGCAGCCGAAGTCCTAAGAACACTGAAGCTTTCTTT; CDR3: CASSRSPKNTEAFF
D: TRBD2; J: TRBJ2-2; V: TRBV12-5; size: -; DNA: TGTGCTAGTGGTTCGGGACTAGCGGGGGGGCCGGACACCGGGGAGCTGTTTTTT; CDR3: CASGSGLAGGPDTGELFF
D: -; J: TRBJ1-1; V: TRBV5-1; size: few; DNA: TGCGCCAGCAGAATAGACCCAGGGGTGTCTGAAGCTTTCTTT; CDR3: CASRIDPGVSEAFF
D: -; J: TRBJ2-5; V: TRBV6-6; size: -; DNA: TGTGCCAGCAGTTACTCGTATCGGGGGCAAGAGACCCAGTACTTC; CDR3: CASSYSYRGQETQYF
D: TRBD1; J: TRBJ1-6; V: TRBV27; size: -; DNA: TGTGCCAGCAGTGACAGGGGACGAAATTCACCCCTCCACTTT; CDR3: CASSDRGRNSPLHF
D: TRBD2; J: TRBJ2-3; V: TRBV6-5; size: -; DNA: TGTGCCAGCAGTTACCGCGGGGGGGGCACAGATACGCAGTATTTT; CDR3: CASSYRGGGTDTQYF
D: -; J: TRBJ1-3; V: TRBV5-4; size: once; DNA: TGTGCCAGCAGCTCCCGGACAGTCGGAAACACCATATATTTT; CDR3: CASSSRTVGNTIYF
D: -; J: TRBJ1-2; V: TRBV7-9; size: few; DNA: TGTGCCAGCAGCTGGGACGGCGGGGGATATGGCTACACCTTC; CDR3: CASSWDGGGYGYTF